Below, 20 T cell receptor beta chains from the same sample are listed, as sequenced in a study of blood T cell repertoires in COVID-19 (dated by TCRdb to the early 2020s). The library relied on the immunoSEQ multiplex PCR assay. TCRdb took this table from immuneACCESS and kept in-frame rearrangements with V and J called. Such tables lack part of the clones; where checked against another copy, unresolved V genes explain under half of the gap, and the rest is unexplained. Within this sample are about 400,000 clones, with 70% to 90% of them counted one time only. Of the sample, roughly 2% falls within the top ten clones. Source material: PBMCs or T cells enriched from blood (not recorded which). Receptors were obtained from a middle-aged woman with acute COVID-19.

This chain connects TRBV19 to TRBJ2-1, with 8 bases fitting TRBD2. The V segment lost 1 base and the J segment 10 bases; nucleotides outside the gene matches: 3. This CDR3 is 13 amino acids long. The germline V gene encodes CDR1 LNHDA and CDR2 SQIVND (reference sequence). Here the CDR3 DNA reads TGTGCCAGTAGTATAGTTTCGGGAGGGGAGCAGTTCTTC. Amino acids: CASSIVSGGEQFF.

V is TRBV3-1 (or the pseudogene TRBV3-2) and J is TRBJ2-5; 10 nucleotides match TRBD2. Per germline, CDR1 LGHDT and CDR2 YNNKEL (reference sequence). The ends lost 4 bases at V and 2 bases at J; junction bases unmatched: 4. This CDR3 is built from 15 residues. CDR3 amino acids: CASSPLAGAQETQYF. CDR3 bases: TGTGCCAGCAGCCCCCTAGCGGGGGCTCAAGAGACCCAGTACTTC.

V is TRBV7-9 and J is TRBJ1-1; 8 bases match TRBD1. Germline-derived CDR1 and CDR2 are SEHNR and FQNEAQ (reference sequence). Losses at the gene ends were 5 bases for V and 0 bases for J; bases not matched to a gene: 8. CDR3 length: 16 residues. The CDR3 loop reads CASSPRTGLMNTEAFF. Written as DNA, the CDR3 is TGTGCCAGCAGCCCTCGGACAGGGCTTATGAACACTGAAGCTTTCTTT.

The chain joins TRBV20-1 to TRBJ1-1, with D possibly being TRBD1 (6 bases). Deletions cut 3 bases from V and 8 bases from J, with 16 bases between. Germline CDR1 and CDR2: DFQATT and SNEGSKA (reference sequence). The CDR3 covers 13 residues. The chain's CDR3 is CSASPGGGREAFF. The CDR3 coding sequence is TGCAGTGCTAGTCCGGGGGGGGGCCGAGAAGCTTTCTTT.

This clone was found once. This chain joins TRBV6-6 and TRBJ1-2; no definite D call. The CDR3 spans 15 residues. Trimming stripped 2 bases from V and 4 bases from J, with 14 bases between. CDR1 and CDR2 (germline): MNHNY, SVGAGI (reference sequence). CDR3 DNA: TGTGCCAGCAGTTACAGCGGAGGAACGGCCTATGGCTACACCTTC. It translates to CASSYSGGTAYGYTF.

The rearrangement uses TRBV19 and TRBJ1-5; no clear D. Germline V CDR1 and CDR2: LNHDA, SQIVND (reference sequence). The V end was cut by 4 bases, the J end by 4 bases, with 14 bases between. The CDR3 extends over 15 amino acids. CDR3 sequence reads: CASSKEGLLNQPQHF. CDR3 nucleotide sequence: TGTGCCAGTAGTAAGGAGGGCCTTCTTAATCAGCCCCAGCATTTT.

This rearrangement joins TRBV4-1 to TRBJ2-2; 12 positions match TRBD2. CDR3 length equals 18 residues. V lost 1 base and J lost 2; bases outside the gene matches: 5. Germline V gene lookup returns CDR1 MGHRA and CDR2 YSYEKL. CDR3 sequence (DNA): TGCGCCAGCAGCCAAGTTTCGGGACTAGCGGGCAACACCGGGGAGCTGTTTTTT. This codes for CASSQVSGLAGNTGELFF.

The gene calls are TRBV4-1 and TRBJ1-3; D call uncertain. The CDR3 has 12 amino acids. The germline V and J ends were trimmed by 1 base and 8 bases, with 6 bases remaining between them. Germline V gene sequence: CDR1 MGHRA, CDR2 YSYEKL. The DNA of the CDR3 is TGCGCCAGCAGCCAAGCCGCAGACACCATATATTTT. Translating it yields CASSQAADTIYF.

V usage is TRBV25-1 and J usage is TRBJ1-1, with 11 bases lining up with TRBD1. V lost 0 bases, J lost 3 bases, and 6 bases stayed unmatched. The CDR3 is made up of 17 amino acids. Germline V gives CDR1 MGHDK, CDR2 SYGVNS. The CDR3 nucleotides are TGTGCCAGCAGTGAATACGGACAGGGGGCGCGGGACACTGAAGCTTTCTTT. As protein: CASSEYGQGARDTEAFF. Full variable domain (outside the CDR3, taken from reference TRBV25-1 and TRBJ1-1): EADIYQTPRYLVIGTGKKITLECSQTMGHDKMYWYQQDPGMELHLIHYSYGVNSTEKGDLSSESTVSRIRTEHFPLTLESARPSHTSQYLCASSEYGQGARDTEAFFGQGTRLTVV.

This rearrangement joins TRBV28 to TRBJ1-5; the D is unclear. V dropped 5 bases and J dropped 4 bases, with 15 bases sitting between them. This CDR3 region has 15 residues. The germline gives CDR1 MDHEN, CDR2 SYDVKM. CDR3 protein: CASSPLEARNQPQHF. In DNA form, the CDR3 reads TGTGCCAGCAGTCCTCTTGAGGCTCGAAATCAGCCCCAGCATTTT.

This sequence joins TRBV19 and TRBJ1-3; D may be TRBD1 (6 bases). The CDR3 consists of 18 residues. Looked up from germline, CDR1 is LNHDA and CDR2 is SQIVND (reference sequence). V lost 3 bases, J lost 2 bases, and 20 bases lay in between. The CDR3 protein is CASSIIELNRAPGNTIYF. CDR3 nucleotides: TGTGCCAGTAGTATCATCGAACTAAACAGGGCCCCTGGAAACACCATATATTTT.

The rearrangement joins TRBV7-9 to TRBJ1-2; weak D call: TRBD1 (5 bases). The ends were cut back, 6 bases at V and 1 base at J, with 15 bases in the middle. This CDR3 comprises 15 residues. Germline V lookup: CDR1 SEHNR, CDR2 FQNEAQ (reference sequence). The CDR3 here is CASRGGWTHNYGYTF. The CDR3 nucleotides read TGTGCCAGCAGAGGTGGGTGGACACATAACTATGGCTACACCTTC.

The chain carries TRBV19 and TRBJ1-2, with 8 bases identical to TRBD1. Germline values: CDR1 LNHDA, CDR2 SQIVND (reference sequence). The CDR3 runs 14 residues. Germline trimming cut 5 bases from V and 3 bases from J; bases unmatched to any gene: 5. CDR3 bases: TGTGCCAGTAGTGAGACAGGGGCCCACTATGGCTACACCTTC. Amino acid sequence: CASSETGAHYGYTF.

The chain uses TRBV6-5 and TRBJ1-2; 9 nucleotides match TRBD1. Losses at the gene ends were 0 bases for V and 9 bases for J; bases not matched to a gene: 5. Per the germline V gene, CDR1 is MNHEY and CDR2 is SVGAGI. The CDR3 runs 14 residues. CDR3 sequence reads: CASSYSTGQGRYTF. The CDR3 coding sequence is TGTGCCAGCAGTTACTCGACGGGACAGGGTCGCTACACCTTC.

The sample holds one count of this clone. The chain is built from TRBV19 and TRBJ2-5; the D gene is possibly TRBD1 (5 bases). The germline CDR1 and CDR2 sequences are LNHDA and SQIVND (reference sequence). Trimming took off 4 bases at V and 1 base at J, with 13 bases between the two ends. This CDR3 has 15 residues. The DNA of the CDR3 is TGTGCCAGTAGTAGGCAGAAGGGGCTCCAAGAGACCCAGTACTTC. Encoded protein: CASSRQKGLQETQYF. Full variable domain (rest looked up from reference TRBV19 and TRBJ2-5): DGGITQSPKYLFRKEGQNVTLSCEQNLNHDAMYWYRQDPGQGLRLIYYSQIVNDFQKGDIAEGYSVSREKKESFPLTVTSAQKNPTAFYLCASSRQKGLQETQYFGPGTRLLVL.

The CDR3 loop is CASSQDPQGAREKLFF. As DNA, the CDR3 is TGCGCCAGCAGCCAAGATCCACAGGGGGCGAGGGAAAAACTGTTTTTT. V usage is TRBV4-1 and J usage is TRBJ1-4; TRBD1 aligns across 9 bases. Losses at the gene ends were 0 bases for V and 8 bases for J; bases not matched to a gene: 7. The CDR3 extends over 16 amino acids. From germline, CDR1 is MGHRA and CDR2 YSYEKL.

CDR3 sequence reads: CASSPEGTEAFF. The CDR3 DNA is TGTGCCAGCAGCCCCGAGGGTACTGAAGCTTTCTTT. V usage is TRBV7-8 and J usage is TRBJ1-1; no definite D call. The CDR3 totals 12 residues. Trimming left V 5 bases short and J 5 bases short, with 9 bases between. From germline, CDR1 is SGHVS and CDR2 FQNEAQ. Looking up the rest from reference TRBV7-8 and TRBJ1-1 gives the full variable domain: GAGVSQSPRYKVAKRGQDVALRCDPISGHVSLFWYQQALGQGPEFLTYFQNEAQLDKSGLPSDRFFAERPEGSVSTLKIQRTQQEDSAVYLCASSPEGTEAFFGQGTRLTVV.

The gene calls are TRBV4-1 and TRBJ2-1; D is possibly TRBD2 (7 bases). This CDR3 is 15 amino acids long. Germline CDR1 MGHRA, CDR2 YSYEKL. Between the trimmed V and J ends, which lost 2 bases and 7 bases, there was a span of 15 bases. The CDR3 DNA is TGCGCCAGCAGCCAAATAGGAGGGGGGGCTAATGAGCAGTTCTTC. Translating it yields CASSQIGGGANEQFF.

The chain has TRBV7-9 and TRBJ2-3, with 7 bases fitting TRBD2. V was pared by 6 bases and J by 3 bases, with 9 bases of the junction left unmatched. The CDR3 has 15 residues. The V gene's germline CDR1 is SEHNR and CDR2 FQNEAQ (reference sequence). The CDR3 nucleotides read TGTGCCAGCAGGCGACTAGCTTCAGGGACAGATACGCAGTATTTT. This sequence encodes CASRRLASGTDTQYF. The whole variable domain, filled in from reference TRBV7-9 and TRBJ2-3, reads DTGVSQNPRHKITKRGQNVTFRCDPISEHNRLYWYRQTLGQGPEFLTYFQNEAQLEKSRLLSDRFSAERPKGSFSTLEIQRTEQGDSAMYLCASRRLASGTDTQYFGPGTRLTVL.

The chain recombines TRBV7-9 with TRBJ1-1; D remains ambiguous. This CDR3 is built from 13 residues. Looked up from germline, CDR1 is SEHNR and CDR2 is FQNEAQ (reference sequence). Trimming took off 1 base at V and 7 bases at J, with 10 bases between the two ends. The DNA of the CDR3 is TGTGCCAGCAGCTTAGGACTGGCAAATGAAGCTTTCTTT. Its protein is CASSLGLANEAFF.